These 19 T cell receptor beta chains originate from one sample sequenced in a study of beta chain features in type 1 diabetes. The isolated RNA, all of it, was reverse transcribed, so expressed TCRB transcripts were what got sequenced. Generated by immunoSEQ multiplex PCR, the TCRdb table keeps only in-frame clones and is missing some. The sample contains around 300,000 clones, 7.5% to 9.5% of which appear only once. The sequencing sample was made of central memory CD4+ T cells from blood. Receptors originate from a woman between 18 and 29 years old in good health.

With regard to this clone: The sample holds other DNA sequences that translate to the same CDR3. The chain is built from TRBV12-5 and TRBJ2-2; no clear D gene. This CDR3 is built from 12 residues. In germline, CDR1 is LGHNT, CDR2 FRNRAP. Trimming shortened V by 6 bases and J by 6 bases, and 8 bases separated the two germline ends. The CDR3 DNA reads TGTGCTAGTGGGGGCCGGTCCGGGGAGCTGTTTTTT. The encoded protein is CASGGRSGELFF.

This clone was detected a few times. The chain has TRBV5-1 and TRBJ2-2, with 7 bases fitting TRBD2. The CDR3 has 16 amino acids. V shed 4 bases and J 0 bases; nucleotides not matched to a gene: 6. Looked up from germline, CDR1 is SGHRS and CDR2 is YFSETQ. The CDR3 loop reads CASSPISGANTGELFF. DNA of the CDR3: TGCGCCAGCAGCCCAATAAGCGGGGCGAACACCGGGGAGCTGTTTTTT.

The chain employs TRBV2 and TRBJ1-2; a weak D match, TRBD1 (5 bases). V was shortened by 8 bases and J by 8 bases, with 15 bases between the two germline ends. The CDR3 sequence is 12 residues long. CDR1 and CDR2 (germline): SNHLY, FYNNEI. CDR3 region: CASQVTGEGYTF. CDR3 in DNA: TGTGCCAGCCAAGTGACGGGGGAAGGCTACACCTTC.

This clone came up a few times. The chain links TRBV11-2 to TRBJ2-5, with 8 nucleotides matching TRBD1. The CDR3 covers 18 residues. Germline loops: CDR1 SGHAT, CDR2 FQNNGV. V shed 6 bases, J shed 5 bases, and the junction held 20 bases outside the gene matches. CDR3 in DNA: TGTGCCAGCAGGGGGGGACAGGCGATTTGGGCCCCCTGGGAGACCCAGTACTTC. It yields the protein CASRGGQAIWAPWETQYF.

This clone was counted between two and nine times. The chain combines TRBV5-4 with TRBJ2-3; D might be TRBD2 (5 bases). CDR1 and CDR2 (germline): SGHNT, YYREEE (reference sequence). There are 13 residues in the CDR3. Trimming stripped 0 bases from V and 3 bases from J, with 5 bases between. For the CDR3, the DNA is TGTGCCAGCAGCTTGGGGGAGACAGATACGCAGTATTTT. It encodes CASSLGETDTQYF.

The chain carries TRBV30 and TRBJ1-2; no firm D call. V lost 6 bases, J lost 4 bases, and 24 bases lay in between. Germline CDR1 reads GTSNPN; CDR2 reads SVGIG (reference sequence). The CDR3 contains 16 residues. CDR3 in DNA: TGTGCCTGCCCCTACGTGAAATTCGGGGTGTGCTATGGCTACACCTTC. It translates to CACPYVKFGVCYGYTF.

There are a few counts of this clone. The chain is built from TRBV7-9 and TRBJ1-1, with 7 nucleotides matching TRBD1. The V gene's germline CDR1 is SEHNR and CDR2 FQNEAQ (reference sequence). This CDR3 is 14 amino acids long. The J segment lost 5 bases and the V segment lost 6 bases, leaving 9 bases of the junction unmatched. DNA for the CDR3: TGTGCCAGCAGGGCTGGCAGGGGGGTAACTGAAGCTTTCTTT. This codes for CASRAGRGVTEAFF.

This clone was found a few times. The genes are TRBV7-9 and TRBJ1-5; maybe TRBD1 (6 bases). In germline, CDR1 is SEHNR, CDR2 FQNEAQ (reference sequence). The CDR3 has 15 amino acids. The V end was cut by 0 bases, the J end by 11 bases, with 17 bases between. CDR3 sequence reads: CASSLASGSGETQHF. CDR3 bases: TGTGCCAGCAGCTTAGCGTCTGGGTCAGGGGAGACCCAGCATTTT.

This chain links TRBV27 with TRBJ1-2; 8 positions agree with TRBD1. The CDR3 spans 13 residues. CDR1 and CDR2 (germline): MNHEY, SMNVEV (reference sequence). V trimming: 4 bases; J trimming: 4 bases; junction bases outside the gene matches: 2. The CDR3 bases are TGTGCCAGCAGTTGGGGGACAGGCTATGGCTACACCTTC. This sequence encodes CASSWGTGYGYTF.

This clone was counted ten times or more. CDR3 in amino acids: CASSLVPGAEYGYTF. DNA for the CDR3: TGTGCCAGCAGCTTGGTGCCCGGGGCGGAATATGGCTACACCTTC. The chain uses TRBV5-6 and TRBJ1-2; perhaps TRBD1 as D (5 bases). CDR1 and CDR2 from the germline V gene are SGHDT and YYEEEE. Trimming left V 0 bases short and J 5 bases short, with 14 bases between. The CDR3 loop spans 15 amino acids.

This clone occurred many times. The rearrangement joins TRBV14 to TRBJ2-1, with D possibly being TRBD2 (5 bases). Trimming left V 8 bases short and J 7 bases short, with 18 bases between. The CDR3 length is 14 residues. Germline V gene data show CDR1 as SGHDN and CDR2 as FVKESK. The CDR3 nucleotides are TGTGCCAGCGGATTACTAGATTTTGAAAATGAGCAGTTCTTC. Translating gives CASGLLDFENEQFF. Full variable domain (remainder filled in from reference TRBV14 and TRBJ2-1): EAGVTQFPSHSVIEKGQTVTLRCDPISGHDNLYWYRRVMGKEIKFLLHFVKESKQDESGMPNNRFLAERTGGTYSTLKVQPAELEDSGVYFCASGLLDFENEQFFGPGTRLTVL.

This clone was recorded only once. The gene calls are TRBV7-2 and TRBJ1-2; TRBD1 matches at 10 bases. Losses at the gene ends were 1 base for V and 8 bases for J; bases not matched to a gene: 10. CDR1 is SGHTA and CDR2 is FQGNSA in the germline V gene. The CDR3 extends over 16 amino acids. This chain's CDR3 is CASSLVSWDRGTGYTF. The CDR3 DNA follows: TGTGCCAGCAGCTTAGTTTCCTGGGACAGGGGCACGGGCTACACCTTC.

This clone turned up a few times. J is TRBJ2-7 and V is TRBV27; D possibly corresponds to TRBD2 (6 bases). Germline V CDR1 and CDR2: MNHEY, SMNVEV (reference sequence). Trimming pared 2 bases from V and 2 bases from J, leaving 13 bases between. CDR3 length: 15 residues. This chain's CDR3 is CASSLRAGGPYEQYV. The CDR3 region has the DNA TGTGCCAGCAGTTTAAGAGCGGGTGGTCCCTACGAGCAGTACGTC.

The chain carries TRBV4-3 and TRBJ2-7, with TRBD1 matching 7 bases. Losses at the gene ends were 1 base for V and 3 bases for J; bases not matched to a gene: 0. This CDR3 contains 13 residues. The germline V gene has CDR1 LGHNA and CDR2 YSLEER. CDR3 residues: CASSQGTGYEQYF. The CDR3, as DNA: TGCGCCAGCAGCCAAGGGACAGGCTACGAGCAGTACTTC.

This clone was counted only a few times. This sequence joins TRBV5-6 and TRBJ2-5, with D possibly TRBD1 on 5 matching bases. This CDR3 has 13 amino acids. The V end lost 4 bases, the J end lost 5 bases, and 12 bases lay between the germline ends. Per the germline V gene, CDR1 is SGHDT and CDR2 is YYEEEE. Written as DNA, the CDR3 is TGTGCCAGCAGCGGGCCAGGGAAGGAGACCCAGTACTTC. Translation: CASSGPGKETQYF. The whole variable domain, filled in from reference TRBV5-6 and TRBJ2-5, reads DAGVTQSPTHLIKTRGQQVTLRCSPKSGHDTVSWYQQALGQGPQFIFQYYEEEERQRGNFPDRFSGHQFPNYSSELNVNALLLGDSALYLCASSGPGKETQYFGPGTRLLVL.

This clone has only a few counts. The chain recombines TRBV7-9 with TRBJ1-2; 7 bases align to TRBD1. The CDR3 has 15 amino acids. Unmatched junction bases numbered 9, after V lost 3 bases and J lost 5 bases. Looked up from germline, CDR1 is SEHNR and CDR2 is FQNEAQ (reference sequence). CDR3 DNA sequence: TGTGCCAGCAGCTTGCCCCTCGACAGGGAATATGGCTACACCTTC. Amino acid sequence: CASSLPLDREYGYTF. The complete variable domain, with remaining parts taken from reference TRBV7-9 and TRBJ1-2, reads DTGVSQNPRHKITKRGQNVTFRCDPISEHNRLYWYRQTLGQGPEFLTYFQNEAQLEKSRLLSDRFSAERPKGSFSTLEIQRTEQGDSAMYLCASSLPLDREYGYTFGSGTRLTVV.

As to this clone: Other DNA sequences from this sample encode an identical CDR3 as well. This rearrangement joins TRBV5-4 to TRBJ1-2; 10 bases are shared with TRBD1. Germline-derived CDR1 and CDR2 are SGHNT and YYREEE (reference sequence). Trimming removed 0 bases from V and 3 bases from J; junction bases left unmatched: 2. The CDR3 has 15 residues. The CDR3 region is CASSLGGTGDYGYTF. The CDR3 nucleotides are TGTGCCAGCAGCTTGGGAGGGACAGGGGACTATGGCTACACCTTC.

The gene calls are TRBV7-9 and TRBJ1-6; 9 bases fit TRBD1. J lost 11 bases, V lost 6 bases, and 11 bases had no gene match. There are 15 residues in the CDR3. The germline CDR1 and CDR2 sequences are SEHNR and FQNEAQ (reference sequence). CDR3 amino acids: CASSPPTGTGTPLHF. The CDR3 DNA follows: TGTGCCAGCAGTCCCCCAACCGGGACAGGGACACCCCTCCACTTT.

The rearrangement links TRBV27 to TRBJ1-5; unclear D gene. The CDR3 extends over 12 amino acids. The germline V gene has CDR1 MNHEY and CDR2 SMNVEV (reference sequence). The V end lost 6 bases, the J end lost 4 bases, and 7 bases lay between the germline ends. Here the CDR3 reads CASRTRNQPQHF. CDR3 bases: TGTGCCAGCAGAACCCGGAATCAGCCCCAGCATTTT.